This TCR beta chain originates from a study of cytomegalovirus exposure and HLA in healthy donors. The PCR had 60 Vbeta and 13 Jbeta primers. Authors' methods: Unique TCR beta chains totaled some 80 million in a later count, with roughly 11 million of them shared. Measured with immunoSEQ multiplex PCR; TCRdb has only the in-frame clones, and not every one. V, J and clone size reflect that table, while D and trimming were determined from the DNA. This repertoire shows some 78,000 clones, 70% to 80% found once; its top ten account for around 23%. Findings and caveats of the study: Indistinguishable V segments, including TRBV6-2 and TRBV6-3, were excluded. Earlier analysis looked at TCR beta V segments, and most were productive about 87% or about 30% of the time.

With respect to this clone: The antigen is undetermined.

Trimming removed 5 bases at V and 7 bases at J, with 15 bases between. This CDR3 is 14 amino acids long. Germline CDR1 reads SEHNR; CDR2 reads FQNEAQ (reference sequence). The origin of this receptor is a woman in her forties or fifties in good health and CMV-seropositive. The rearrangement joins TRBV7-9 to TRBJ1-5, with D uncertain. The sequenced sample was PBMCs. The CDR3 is CASSEGGRAQPQHF. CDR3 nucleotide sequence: TGTGCCAGCAGCGAGGGTGGTAGGGCCCAGCCCCAGCATTTT.